The 16 T cell receptor beta chains in this list originate from one sample, sequenced in a study of T cells in Graves' hyperthyroidism and ophthalmopathy (dated by TCRdb to the late 2010s). Receptor libraries were prepared by multiplex PCR. The sample was run on an Illumina HiSeq 2000. TCR beta CDR3 regions were amplified from RNA transcripts. A first-round RT-PCR of the TCR CDR3 used the HTBI primer set with the Qiagen OneStep RT-PCR kit. The public reads were run again by TCRdb, first through fastp at Q25 and then through MiXCR, and only productive beta chains were kept. CDR3 protein duplicates are merged, each entry listing the most common genes and DNA. In this sample the table shows about 460,000 distinct CDR3 sequences, under 25% of which occur a single time. In total, the top ten clones hold about half of the sample. The specimen sequenced was blood. Receptors were obtained from a woman in her 70s with Graves' ophthalmopathy.

A few counts support this clonotype. The chain has TRBV19 and TRBJ2-1; TRBD2 matches 11 bases. From germline, CDR1 is LNHDA and CDR2 SQIVND (reference sequence). The CDR3 covers 14 residues. V lost 5 bases to trimming and J lost 6 bases; unmatched junction nucleotides: 3. The CDR3 protein is CASSRLAGTNEQFF. The CDR3 DNA reads TGTGCCAGTAGTCGACTAGCGGGAACCAATGAGCAGTTCTTC.

This clonotype has a count of ten or more. The genes are TRBV7-2 and TRBJ1-1, with D tentatively TRBD1 (5 bases). The germline CDR1 and CDR2 sequences are SGHTA and FQGNSA. The CDR3 is 15 residues long. Trimming cost V 1 base and J 4 bases, with 13 bases left between them. The CDR3 DNA reads TGTGCCAGCAGCTTAGTCCGGGGGTCGGGCACTGAAGCTTTCTTT. It encodes CASSLVRGSGTEAFF. Full variable domain (missing parts from reference TRBV7-2 and TRBJ1-1): GAGVSQSPSNKVTEKGKDVELRCDPISGHTALYWYRQSLGQGLEFLIYFQGNSAPDKSGLPSDRFSAERTGGSVSTLTIQRTQQEDSAVYLCASSLVRGSGTEAFFGQGTRLTVV.

J is TRBJ2-5 and V is TRBV11-2, with 9 nucleotides matching TRBD2. V shed 7 bases, J shed 0 bases, and the junction held 15 bases outside the gene matches. Germline V gene data show CDR1 as SGHAT and CDR2 as FQNNGV. The CDR3 is 18 residues long. CDR3 protein: CASTTLAGGLQYQETQYF. CDR3 bases: TGTGCCAGCACTACCTTGGCGGGAGGGCTACAGTACCAAGAGACCCAGTACTTC.

This clonotype was picked up a small number of times. This chain connects TRBV7-2 to TRBJ2-1; TRBD1 aligns across 7 bases. Germline V gene data show CDR1 as SGHTA and CDR2 as FQGNSA. CDR3 length: 14 residues. Trimming cost V 3 bases and J 2 bases; bases outside gene matches: 1. CDR3 sequence (DNA): TGTGCCAGCAGCTTGGACAGGACCTACAATGAGCAGTTCTTC. Amino acids: CASSLDRTYNEQFF. Full variable domain (rest looked up from reference TRBV7-2 and TRBJ2-1): GAGVSQSPSNKVTEKGKDVELRCDPISGHTALYWYRQSLGQGLEFLIYFQGNSAPDKSGLPSDRFSAERTGGSVSTLTIQRTQQEDSAVYLCASSLDRTYNEQFFGPGTRLTVL.

The gene calls are TRBV19 and TRBJ1-1, with D unclear. The CDR3 length is 14 residues. CDR1 and CDR2 from the germline V gene are LNHDA and SQIVND (reference sequence). Trimming took 5 bases from V and 3 from J, leaving 13 bases between them. Written as DNA, the CDR3 is TGTGCCAGTAGTTTCCTTGCGACTGACACTGAAGCTTTCTTT. This gives the protein CASSFLATDTEAFF.

The rearrangement links TRBV5-6 to TRBJ1-1; D is unclear. The CDR3 is made up of 14 amino acids. Trimming took off 1 base at V and 11 bases at J, with 18 bases between the two ends. Germline CDR1 SGHDT, CDR2 YYEEEE. CDR3 nucleotide sequence: TGTGCCAGCAGCTTGAGTACGTTCGGGTCTGGGGCTTTCTTT. This gives the protein CASSLSTFGSGAFF.

The rearrangement joins TRBV4-1 to TRBJ2-2, with a weak D call TRBD1 (5 bases). Looked up from germline, CDR1 is MGHRA and CDR2 is YSYEKL. The CDR3 contains 15 residues. The germline V and J ends were trimmed by 2 bases and 3 bases, with 10 bases remaining between them. This chain's CDR3 is CASSQFLGDTGELFF. The CDR3 DNA reads TGCGCCAGCAGCCAATTCCTAGGGGACACCGGGGAGCTGTTTTTT.

The rearrangement links TRBV19 to TRBJ1-1; D is perhaps TRBD1 (6 bases). The CDR3 is 15 amino acids. Germline V gene lookup returns CDR1 LNHDA and CDR2 SQIVND (reference sequence). V lost 3 bases and J lost 5, with 16 bases in between. The CDR3 reads CASSMGADRSTEAFF. The CDR3 DNA reads TGTGCCAGTAGTATGGGGGCGGACAGATCGACTGAAGCTTTCTTT.

This clonotype has ten or more counts. This chain joins TRBV9 and TRBJ2-3; 11 bases align to TRBD2. The germline V gene has CDR1 SGDLS and CDR2 YYNGEE. The CDR3 is made up of 17 amino acids. Trimming at V came to 3 bases and at J to 2 bases, leaving 8 bases not matched to a gene. The CDR3 loop reads CASSAFGTSGPTDTQYF. CDR3 coding DNA: TGTGCCAGCAGCGCCTTCGGGACTAGCGGCCCCACAGATACGCAGTATTTT.

The chain is built from TRBV6-2 or TRBV6-3 and TRBJ1-2, with D perhaps TRBD1 (6 bases). The CDR3 extends over 14 amino acids. Between the trimmed V and J ends, which lost 2 bases and 8 bases, there was a span of 15 bases. CDR1 is MNHEY and CDR2 is SVGEGT in the germline V gene. The DNA of the CDR3 is TGTGCCAGCAGTTACGGGACACCGGGAGTGGGCTACACCTTC. This gives the protein CASSYGTPGVGYTF.

A few counts support this clonotype. The chain joins TRBV6-1 to TRBJ1-1, with a tentative D call TRBD1 (5 bases). The germline V and J ends were trimmed by 7 bases and 1 base, with 13 bases remaining between them. The germline V gene has CDR1 MNHNS and CDR2 SASEGT. The CDR3 length is 14 residues. CDR3 coding DNA: TGTGCCAGCACCCCCCTGGGGGGGAACACTGAAGCTTTCTTT. The encoded protein is CASTPLGGNTEAFF.

This clonotype turned up a few times. The chain joins TRBV10-2 to TRBJ2-4; TRBD1 matches at 8 bases. The V segment lost 0 bases and the J segment 2 bases; nucleotides outside the gene matches: 6. The CDR3 covers 17 residues. The germline V gene encodes CDR1 WSHSY and CDR2 SAAADI. In nucleotides, the CDR3 is TGCGCCAGCAGTGAGTCGGGGCAGGGGGCTTCCAAAAACATTCAGTACTTC. The encoded protein is CASSESGQGASKNIQYF.

Only one count was recorded for this clonotype. A much larger clone sits a single nucleotide away, making a read error possible. The rearrangement joins TRBV20-1 to TRBJ2-3, with TRBD2 identical over 8 bases. The CDR3 is made up of 15 amino acids. Germline CDR1 and CDR2: DFQATT and SNEGSKA (reference sequence). The J segment lost 4 bases and the V segment lost 5 bases, leaving 11 bases of the junction unmatched. CDR3 loop: CSALDGRGGADTQYF. For the CDR3, the DNA is TGCAGTGCTCTTGACGGGAGGGGAGGCGCAGATACGCAGTATTTT.

The table lists this clonotype with many counts. The genes are TRBV2 and TRBJ2-4, with unresolved D. CDR1 and CDR2 (germline): SNHLY, FYNNEI. Trimming stripped 0 bases from V and 3 bases from J, with 6 bases between. The CDR3 runs 14 residues. CDR3 DNA: TGTGCCAGCAGTGAAGCCGTGTTCAAAAACATTCAGTACTTC. Translated: CASSEAVFKNIQYF.

This clonotype was observed at least ten times. This chain links TRBV28 with TRBJ2-3; D unclear. V was trimmed by 2 bases and J by 2 bases, leaving 14 bases between them. The CDR3 is 16 residues long. Per germline, CDR1 MDHEN and CDR2 SYDVKM. The CDR3 reads CASSLVGQPSTDTQYF. CDR3 DNA: TGTGCCAGCAGTTTAGTAGGCCAGCCCTCCACAGATACGCAGTATTTT.

This clonotype was seen a few times. The gene calls are TRBV28 and TRBJ1-4, with TRBD1 identical over 11 bases. V lost 5 bases, J lost 8 bases, and 16 bases stayed unmatched. The CDR3 extends over 18 amino acids. Germline-derived CDR1 and CDR2 are MDHEN and SYDVKM. Written as DNA, the CDR3 is TGTGCCAGCAGTCCCCTAGGACAGGGGGCGGTGGTGGGGGAAAAACTGTTTTTT. Its protein is CASSPLGQGAVVGEKLFF. The whole variable domain, filled in from reference TRBV28 and TRBJ1-4, reads DVKVTQSSRYLVKRTGEKVFLECVQDMDHENMFWYRQDPGLGLRLIYFSYDVKMKEKGDIPEGYSVSREKKERFSLILESASTNQTSMYLCASSPLGQGAVVGEKLFFGSGTQLSVL.